Listed below are T cell receptor beta chains from one sample, sequenced in a study of shared clonotypes between healthy human individuals. The method was immunoSEQ multiplex PCR; TCRdb's version includes in-frame clones alone and lacks a portion of them. Of some 2,000,000 clones listed, under 97% are singletons. The sequenced sample consisted of naive CD4+ T cells sorted from blood. Receptor source: a man younger than 35 in good health. CDR3s include the opening cysteine and the closing phenylalanine or tryptophan. Fields, in order: V gene, D gene, J gene, clone size, CDR3 protein, CDR3 DNA. D genes are given only for firm matches. Clone size appears in some rows only: once, few, many, or a class for an expanded clone.

v_gene: TRBV30; d_gene: TRBD1; j_gene: TRBJ1-4; abundance: -; CDR3aa: CAWNPGQGRKLFF; CDR3nt: TGTGCCTGGAACCCGGGACAGGGGAGGAAACTGTTTTTT
v_gene: TRBV28; d_gene: -; j_gene: TRBJ1-4; abundance: -; CDR3aa: CASSTREKLFF; CDR3nt: TGTGCCAGCAGTACCCGGGAAAAACTGTTTTTT
v_gene: TRBV4-2; d_gene: TRBD1; j_gene: TRBJ2-7; abundance: -; CDR3aa: CASSQDFDRGWYEQYF; CDR3nt: TGTGCCAGCAGCCAAGATTTCGACAGGGGCTGGTACGAGCAGTACTTC
v_gene: TRBV28; d_gene: -; j_gene: TRBJ2-3; abundance: -; CDR3aa: CASSSASLPSTDTQYF; CDR3nt: TGTGCCAGCAGTTCAGCAAGCCTACCTAGCACAGATACGCAGTATTTT
v_gene: TRBV12-5; d_gene: TRBD1; j_gene: TRBJ1-1; abundance: -; CDR3aa: CASGAIWGTGYTEAFF; CDR3nt: TGTGCTAGTGGTGCCATTTGGGGGACAGGGTACACTGAAGCTTTCTTT
v_gene: TRBV6-1; d_gene: -; j_gene: TRBJ2-6; abundance: -; CDR3aa: CASRVGLSGANVLTF; CDR3nt: TGTGCCAGCAGGGTGGGTCTTTCTGGGGCCAACGTCCTGACTTTC
v_gene: TRBV6-6; d_gene: -; j_gene: TRBJ1-5; abundance: -; CDR3aa: CASSARWGDNQPQHF; CDR3nt: TGTGCCAGCAGTGCTCGTTGGGGGGACAATCAGCCCCAGCATTTT
v_gene: TRBV28; d_gene: -; j_gene: TRBJ2-7; abundance: -; CDR3aa: CASSSSPLRGNEQYF; CDR3nt: TGTGCCAGCAGTTCTAGCCCCCTCCGGGGTAACGAGCAGTACTTC
v_gene: TRBV10-2; d_gene: -; j_gene: TRBJ2-2; abundance: -; CDR3aa: CASRPNTGELFF; CDR3nt: TGCGCCAGCCGACCGAACACCGGGGAGCTGTTTTTT
v_gene: TRBV7-9; d_gene: -; j_gene: TRBJ2-2; abundance: -; CDR3aa: CASSQQAGELFF; CDR3nt: TGTGCCAGCAGCCAACAAGCCGGGGAGCTGTTTTTT
v_gene: TRBV4-1; d_gene: -; j_gene: TRBJ1-5; abundance: -; CDR3aa: CASSHPQGRPQPQHF; CDR3nt: TGCGCCAGCAGCCACCCACAGGGACGACCTCAGCCCCAGCATTTT
v_gene: TRBV2; d_gene: TRBD1; j_gene: TRBJ1-5; abundance: -; CDR3aa: CASRDRVNQPQHF; CDR3nt: TGTGCCAGCAGGGACAGGGTCAATCAGCCCCAGCATTTT
v_gene: TRBV23-1; d_gene: -; j_gene: TRBJ1-5; abundance: once; CDR3aa: CASNQPQHF; CDR3nt: TGCGCCAGCAATCAGCCCCAGCATTTT
v_gene: TRBV7-9; d_gene: TRBD1; j_gene: TRBJ1-1; abundance: -; CDR3aa: CASSPEDREHTEAFF; CDR3nt: TGTGCCAGCAGCCCGGAGGACAGGGAGCACACTGAAGCTTTCTTT
v_gene: TRBV5-1; d_gene: TRBD1; j_gene: TRBJ1-2; abundance: -; CDR3aa: CASSLVGQGEGYTF; CDR3nt: TGCGCCAGCAGCTTGGTCGGACAGGGCGAAGGCTACACCTTC
v_gene: TRBV7-9; d_gene: -; j_gene: TRBJ2-7; abundance: -; CDR3aa: CASSSPPQGRPLYF; CDR3nt: TGTGCCAGCAGCTCCCCTCCGCAGGGGCGACCCTTGTACTTC
v_gene: TRBV18; d_gene: TRBD1; j_gene: TRBJ1-2; abundance: -; CDR3aa: CASSPGTGVGYTF; CDR3nt: TGTGCCAGCTCACCCGGGACAGGGGTCGGCTACACCTTC
v_gene: TRBV6-6; d_gene: -; j_gene: TRBJ2-1; abundance: -; CDR3aa: CAIRYDRSSYNEQFF; CDR3nt: TGTGCCATCCGATATGACAGAAGCTCCTACAATGAGCAGTTCTTC
v_gene: TRBV7-9; d_gene: TRBD1; j_gene: TRBJ2-4; abundance: -; CDR3aa: CASSTNRDREKGENIQYF; CDR3nt: TGTGCCAGCAGCACAAACCGGGACAGGGAGAAGGGCGAAAACATTCAGTACTTC
v_gene: TRBV6-5; d_gene: -; j_gene: TRBJ1-1; abundance: -; CDR3aa: CASSYTKKNTEAFF; CDR3nt: TGTGCCAGCAGTTACACCAAGAAGAACACTGAAGCTTTCTTT